The 16 T cell receptor beta chains below all came from one sample that was sequenced in a study of T-cell reconstitution after alpha-beta-depleted transplantation in children listed by TCRdb under 2016. To prepare the library, PCR was applied. TCRdb lists the instrument as Illumina HiSeq 2500. Molecular barcoding was employed in the preparation of TCR libraries, with unique molecular identifiers being used to normalize TCRbeta repertoire quantification. TCRdb itself trimmed the public reads at Q25 with fastp, ran MiXCR and retained productive beta chains. When rows share a CDR3 protein, they turn into one entry using the most common DNA and genes. The sample table lists 200,000 to 250,000 distinct CDR3 sequences, around 9.9% of them with a count of one. The ten largest make up 28% of the sample. In light of the paper, this sample's treatment or condition label describes: allogeneic hematopoietic cell transplantation with graft depleted of TCRalphabeta T cells and CD19 B cells.

Sequencing used PBMCs, obtained before TCRalphabeta/CD19-depleted stem cell transplant. The receptors here all came from a child younger than two with acute myeloid leukemia, due to receive a stem cell transplant.

This clonotype was counted many times. This chain links TRBV24-1 with TRBJ1-1; 7 bases match TRBD1. CDR3 size: 13 residues. Germline CDR1 is KGHDR and CDR2 is SFDVKD. The V gene end was trimmed by 3 bases and the J gene end by 8 bases; junction bases not matched to a gene: 5. CDR3 amino acids: CATSDAGTDEAFF. The DNA for the CDR3 is TGTGCCACCAGTGATGCCGGGACAGACGAAGCTTTCTTT.

This clonotype came up many times. V is TRBV12-3 or TRBV12-4 and J is TRBJ2-3; D is ambiguous. The germline V and J ends were trimmed by 7 bases and 4 bases, with 6 bases remaining between them. The CDR3 runs to 11 residues. In nucleotides, the CDR3 is TGTGCCAGCATAACGGCAGATACGCAGTATTTT. It specifies CASITADTQYF.

The rearrangement links TRBV28 to TRBJ2-7, with 7 bases that match TRBD1. The V segment lost 5 bases and the J segment 6 bases; nucleotides outside the gene matches: 4. The CDR3 spans 12 residues. CDR1 is MDHEN and CDR2 is SYDVKM in the germline V gene. The CDR3 DNA is TGTGCCAGCAGTCATCGGACAGGCGAGCAGTACTTC. Residues: CASSHRTGEQYF.

This clonotype was seen ten or more times. The rearrangement links TRBV7-8 to TRBJ2-1, with no clear D. Trimming left V 3 bases short and J 5 bases short, with 8 bases between. There are 13 residues in the CDR3. CDR1 and CDR2 (germline): SGHVS, FQNEAQ. The CDR3 nucleotides are TGTGCCAGCAGCTTGGACGGCGACAATGAGCAGTTCTTC. Protein product: CASSLDGDNEQFF.

The table lists this clonotype with many counts. The rearrangement uses TRBV7-2 and TRBJ1-2, with 9 bases aligning to TRBD1. The CDR3 contains 16 residues. Germline CDR1 and CDR2: SGHTA and FQGNSA. J lost 2 bases, V lost 1 base, and 5 bases had no gene match. CDR3 in DNA: TGTGCCAGCAGCTTAGGGGGACAGGGAACAAACTATGGCTACACCTTC. Protein sequence: CASSLGGQGTNYGYTF.

This clonotype was observed at least ten times. This rearrangement joins TRBV28 to TRBJ2-7; 9 positions agree with TRBD1. The V gene end was trimmed by 3 bases and the J gene end by 0 bases; junction bases not matched to a gene: 3. Germline loops: CDR1 MDHEN, CDR2 SYDVKM. There are 15 residues in the CDR3. As DNA, the CDR3 is TGTGCCAGCAGTTTCTCACAGGGGGCCTCCTACGAGCAGTACTTC. Translating gives CASSFSQGASYEQYF. Filled out from reference TRBV28 and TRBJ2-7, the complete variable domain reads DVKVTQSSRYLVKRTGEKVFLECVQDMDHENMFWYRQDPGLGLRLIYFSYDVKMKEKGDIPEGYSVSREKKERFSLILESASTNQTSMYLCASSFSQGASYEQYFGPGTRLTVT.

At least ten counts were recorded for this clonotype. The chain links TRBV20-1 to TRBJ1-1, with a possible D match to TRBD1 (5 bases). This CDR3 contains 19 residues. Germline assignment: CDR1 DFQATT and CDR2 SNEGSKA (reference sequence). The V gene lost 1 base and the J gene lost 1 base, with 25 bases spanning the gap. In DNA form, the CDR3 reads TGCAGTGCTAGAGGGATCTGGGACTTTCGTCGACTCACGAACACTGAAGCTTTCTTT. Amino acids: CSARGIWDFRRLTNTEAFF.

This clonotype was observed at least ten times. This chain uses TRBV5-1 with TRBJ1-6; weak D call: TRBD1 (5 bases). The germline CDR1 and CDR2 sequences are SGHRS and YFSETQ. The V gene lost 1 base and the J gene lost 9 bases, with 17 bases spanning the gap. There are 16 residues in the CDR3. The CDR3 loop reads CASSLNGVPGGSPLHF. CDR3 coding DNA: TGCGCCAGCAGCTTGAACGGTGTTCCTGGGGGTTCACCCCTCCACTTT.

This clonotype has ten or more counts. The V gene is TRBV5-5, the J gene TRBJ2-5, with D uncertain. V lost 0 bases and J 5 bases, leaving 17 bases between the germline ends. Looked up from germline, CDR1 is SGHKS and CDR2 is YYEKEE (reference sequence). This CDR3 spans 16 amino acids. The CDR3 bases are TGTGCCAGCAGCTTGGCCCCCGACATTAGGCGGGAGACCCAGTACTTC. Encoded protein: CASSLAPDIRRETQYF.

This clonotype was recorded a few times. The chain joins TRBV19 to TRBJ2-1, with D maybe TRBD2 (5 bases). This CDR3 has 16 amino acids. Germline CDR1 and CDR2: LNHDA and SQIVND (reference sequence). V was clipped by 0 bases and J by 0 bases, with 9 bases between them. CDR3: CASSIDLAGSYNEQFF. Here the CDR3 DNA reads TGTGCCAGTAGTATAGATCTAGCAGGCTCCTACAATGAGCAGTTCTTC.

This clonotype was seen repeatedly, ten times or more. The chain couples TRBV20-1 to TRBJ2-3, with 7 bases matching TRBD2. Germline lookup yields CDR1 DFQATT and CDR2 SNEGSKA (reference sequence). The CDR3 extends over 15 amino acids. The junction had 8 bases not matched to a gene; V was cut back by 3 bases and J by 2 bases. The CDR3: CSASPLAELTDTQYF. The CDR3 nucleotides are TGCAGTGCTAGTCCCCTAGCGGAGCTCACAGATACGCAGTATTTT.

This clonotype has ten or more counts. The rearrangement joins TRBV7-2 to TRBJ2-5; D could derive from TRBD1 or TRBD2 (5 bases each). V shed 5 bases and J shed 1 base, with 14 bases lying between them. CDR1 and CDR2 from the germline V gene are SGHTA and FQGNSA. The CDR3 spans 15 residues. CDR3 coding DNA: TGTGCCAGCAGCCTCTTCGGGACGGTCCAAGAGACCCAGTACTTC. Translated, it gives CASSLFGTVQETQYF.

This chain connects TRBV25-1 to TRBJ2-2; D ambiguous. CDR3 length: 17 residues. CDR1 and CDR2 from the germline V gene are MGHDK and SYGVNS. V was cut by 6 bases and J by 0 bases, with 17 bases left in between. The CDR3 reads CASSSGLLPSNTGELFF. CDR3 DNA: TGTGCCAGCAGCTCCGGGCTGCTGCCTTCGAACACCGGGGAGCTGTTTTTT.

The rearrangement links TRBV20-1 to TRBJ1-5; TRBD1 is a possible D gene (6 bases). The CDR3 is made up of 15 amino acids. Germline assignment: CDR1 DFQATT and CDR2 SNEGSKA (reference sequence). V lost 6 bases and J lost 0, with 15 bases in between. For the CDR3, the DNA is TGCAGTGCGAGGGGGGCGACAGATAGCAATCAGCCCCAGCATTTT. It yields the protein CSARGATDSNQPQHF.

This clonotype has a count of ten or more. The rearrangement joins TRBV7-9 to TRBJ1-1; D is undetermined. The CDR3 is 12 residues long. V was cut by 5 bases and J by 1 base, with 5 bases left in between. CDR1 is SEHNR and CDR2 is FQNEAQ in the germline V gene (reference sequence). The CDR3 sequence: CASSVGNTEAFF. The CDR3 region has the DNA TGTGCCAGCAGCGTAGGGAACACTGAAGCTTTCTTT. The entire variable domain, with the rest obtained from reference TRBV7-9 and TRBJ1-1, is as follows: DTGVSQNPRHKITKRGQNVTFRCDPISEHNRLYWYRQTLGQGPEFLTYFQNEAQLEKSRLLSDRFSAERPKGSFSTLEIQRTEQGDSAMYLCASSVGNTEAFFGQGTRLTVV.

In this sample, this clonotype turned up many times. This sequence joins TRBV4-3 and TRBJ1-4; a possible D gene is TRBD1 (5 bases). This CDR3 spans 14 amino acids. V was clipped by 1 base and J by 8 bases, with 11 bases between them. Germline CDR1 LGHNA, CDR2 YSLEER. CDR3 coding DNA: TGCGCCAGCAGCCAAGTGGTCAAGGGGGAAAAACTGTTTTTT. This translates into CASSQVVKGEKLFF.